A single sample gave rise to the 6 T cell receptor beta chains below, sequenced in a study of Ad26.COV2.S vaccination and SARS-CoV-2 variants. Indicated treatment: some 20 received Ad26.COV2.S at low or high dose, single or two shots; several received placebo; per-sample allocation not given. The samples date from day 63 after the first vaccine or placebo injection. The protocol was immunoSEQ multiplex PCR, while the TCRdb copy is restricted to in-frame clones and leaves out a portion. The data show about 460,000 clones, nearly 90% seen once. The material was peripheral blood, obtained in a trial of Ad26.COV2.S vaccine versus placebo. These receptor sequences come from a person between 18 and 65 years old who received the Ad26.COV2.S COVID-19 vaccine or a placebo.

The chain combines TRBV4-2 with TRBJ1-2, with D possibly being TRBD1 (5 bases). Germline CDR1 and CDR2: LGHNA and YNFKEQ. Trimming took 2 bases from V and 2 from J, leaving 12 bases between them. The CDR3 is made up of 15 amino acids. The CDR3 sequence is CASSQRPGPNYGYTF. Written as DNA, the CDR3 is TGTGCCAGCAGCCAACGGCCGGGACCGAACTATGGCTACACCTTC.

This chain connects TRBV19 to TRBJ2-2, with 10 positions matching TRBD2. CDR1 is LNHDA and CDR2 is SQIVND in the germline V gene (reference sequence). The CDR3 runs 17 residues. V was pared by 4 bases and J by 3 bases, with 8 bases of the junction left unmatched. CDR3 region: CASSSSGGRHYTGELFF. The CDR3 nucleotides read TGTGCCAGTAGTAGTAGCGGGGGGCGGCATTACACCGGGGAGCTGTTTTTT.

The chain links TRBV19 to TRBJ1-1; 7 bases agree with TRBD1. The CDR3 is made up of 15 amino acids. Germline-derived CDR1 and CDR2 are LNHDA and SQIVND (reference sequence). Trimming at V came to 3 bases and at J to 6 bases, leaving 10 bases not matched to a gene. In nucleotides, the CDR3 is TGTGCCAGTAGTATTTTTTTCGGCAGGGGGGCTGAAGCTTTCTTT. As protein: CASSIFFGRGAEAFF.

The V gene is TRBV14, the J gene TRBJ2-7; no reliable D call. V gave up 4 bases and J gave up 2 bases, with 12 bases separating them. Per germline, CDR1 SGHDN and CDR2 FVKESK. The CDR3 has 14 residues. CDR3 nucleotide sequence: TGTGCCAGCAGCCCGTTAGATGTAACCTACGAGCAGTACTTC. Translation: CASSPLDVTYEQYF.

The V call is TRBV27, the J call TRBJ1-1; 8 positions agree with TRBD1. The germline gives CDR1 MNHEY, CDR2 SMNVEV (reference sequence). The CDR3 is 17 amino acids. J gave up 0 bases and V 5 bases, and 11 bases lay outside the gene matches. CDR3 in DNA: TGTGCCAGCAGTACACGGAGGACAGGGAGTGTGAACACTGAAGCTTTCTTT. Translated, it gives CASSTRRTGSVNTEAFF.

The chain combines TRBV6-5 with TRBJ1-1, with D possibly being TRBD1 (5 bases). Trimming shortened V by 7 bases and J by 0 bases, and 15 bases separated the two germline ends. In germline, CDR1 is MNHEY, CDR2 SVGAGI. This CDR3 is 15 amino acids long. Here the CDR3 DNA reads TGTGCCAGCAACTTACATGGGACCATGAACACTGAAGCTTTCTTT. Its protein is CASNLHGTMNTEAFF.